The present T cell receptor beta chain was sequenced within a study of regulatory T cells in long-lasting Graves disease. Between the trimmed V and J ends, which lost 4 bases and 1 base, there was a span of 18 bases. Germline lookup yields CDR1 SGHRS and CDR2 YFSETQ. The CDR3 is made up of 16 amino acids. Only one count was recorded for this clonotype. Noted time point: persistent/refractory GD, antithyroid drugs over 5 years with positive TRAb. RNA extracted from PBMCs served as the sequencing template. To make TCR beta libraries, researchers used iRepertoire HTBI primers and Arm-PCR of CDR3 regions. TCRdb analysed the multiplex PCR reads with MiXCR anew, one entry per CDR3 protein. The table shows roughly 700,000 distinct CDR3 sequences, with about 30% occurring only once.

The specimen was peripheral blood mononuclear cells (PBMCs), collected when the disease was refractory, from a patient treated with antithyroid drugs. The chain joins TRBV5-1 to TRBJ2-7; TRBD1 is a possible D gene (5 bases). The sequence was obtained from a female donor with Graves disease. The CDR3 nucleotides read TGCGCCAGCAGCACCCACACAGGCGGATCTTCCTACGAGCAGTACTTC. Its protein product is CASSTHTGGSSYEQYF.